The sequence of this T cell receptor beta chain was determined in a study of CD8 T cells in Susac syndrome. On the study more broadly: When their blood was taken, patients with Susac syndrome were therapy-naive, taking corticosteroids, or taking intravenous immunoglobulin alone. General study results and limits: Total CD8+ repertoires held some 15 Susac-specific public clones, while CD8+ TEMRA repertoires held 5 or 6.

Random hexamers were used to reverse transcribe about 0.5 to 1 ug of RNA. Amplification of TCR beta CDR3 was carried out by immunoSEQ multiplex PCR, which covered 54 Vbeta and 13 Jbeta segments. From the immunoSEQ multiplex PCR reads, TCRdb called clonotypes with MiXCR, one entry per CDR3 protein. The top ten clones hold 0.4% to 0.5% of a sample with approximately 100,000 distinct CDR3 sequences, approximately 93% of them seen once. V was pared by 5 bases and J by 0 bases, with 8 bases between. The germline V gene encodes CDR1 MNHEY and CDR2 SMNVEV (reference sequence). CDR3 size: 14 residues. Regarding this clonotype: Its antigen remains unidentified.

V gene TRBV27 combines with J gene TRBJ2-4; unclear D gene. The clonotype was recovered from a human donor with Susac syndrome. Sequenced sample: CD8+ T cells from PBMCs. The CDR3 loop is CASSHLSAKNIQYF. The CDR3 DNA follows: TGTGCCAGCAGTCACCTTTCAGCCAAAAACATTCAGTACTTC.